A selection of T cell receptor beta chains follows, all from one sample in a study of shared clonotypes between healthy human individuals. The assay was immunoSEQ multiplex PCR, and TCRdb's table has in-frame clones only and misses some. This table has 2,100,000 or so clones, nearly 97% appearing once. The sequenced sample consisted of naive CD4+ T cells sorted from blood. Receptors originate from a man between 18 and 35 years old in good health. Each CDR3 is given with its conserved first and last residue. The order of the fields is D gene, V gene, J gene, clone size, CDR3 DNA, CDR3 protein. The D gene is left open where the match is weak. Part of the rows lack a size; the others show once, few, many or a class for expanded clones.

TRBD1	TRBV7-9	TRBJ2-2	NA	TGTGCCAGCAGCTTAGGGGACAGGAACACCGGGGAGCTGTTTTTT	CASSLGDRNTGELFF
NA	TRBV2	TRBJ2-1	NA	TGTGCCAGCAGTGAAGACGACAATGAGCAGTTCTTC	CASSEDDNEQFF
NA	TRBV7-3	TRBJ2-7	NA	TGTGCCAGCAGCTTAACCGGGGACACCTACGAGCAGTACTTC	CASSLTGDTYEQYF
TRBD2	TRBV5-6	TRBJ2-7	NA	TGTGCCAGCAGCTTGGTTGGTAGCGGGGGGGCCGAACCGTACTTC	CASSLVGSGGAEPYF
TRBD2	TRBV19	TRBJ2-1	NA	TGTGCCAGTAGTACCCCGGCTAGCGGGAACGATGAGCAGTTCTTC	CASSTPASGNDEQFF
NA	TRBV18	TRBJ2-2	NA	TGTGCCAGCTCACCACCCGGTAGGGACACCGGGGAGCTGTTTTTT	CASSPPGRDTGELFF
TRBD1	TRBV5-4	TRBJ2-5	NA	TGTGCCAGCAGCCGCGGACAGGGAACCAAACAAGAGACCCAGTACTTC	CASSRGQGTKQETQYF
NA	TRBV18	TRBJ1-4	NA	TGTGCCAGCTCAATTACAGGGCCGCCGGACGAAAAACTGTTTTTT	CASSITGPPDEKLFF
NA	TRBV9	TRBJ2-3	NA	TGTGCCAGCTCTACGGGGACAGATACGCAGTATTTT	CASSTGTDTQYF
NA	TRBV4-1	TRBJ1-2	NA	TGCGCCAGCAGCCATGGGGAGGGGGACTATGGCTACACCTTC	CASSHGEGDYGYTF
TRBD2	TRBV29-1	TRBJ2-5	NA	TGCAGCGTTGAAGATATGGGACTACAAGAGACCCAGTACTTC	CSVEDMGLQETQYF
NA	TRBV18	TRBJ2-1	NA	TGTGCCAGCTCACCACCGGACAACTACAATGAGCAGTTCTTC	CASSPPDNYNEQFF
NA	TRBV28	TRBJ1-3	NA	TGTGCCAGCAGTTTAGTCAGGGGAAACACCATATATTTT	CASSLVRGNTIYF
NA	TRBV28	TRBJ2-7	once	TGTGCCAGCCCCTTCCGGGACCGCCTAGGCTACGAGCAGTACTTC	CASPFRDRLGYEQYF
TRBD2	TRBV9	TRBJ2-1	NA	TGTGCCAGCAGCGTACTTAGCGGGAGGTCCTACAATGAGCAGTTCTTC	CASSVLSGRSYNEQFF
NA	TRBV6-5	TRBJ1-6	NA	TGTGCCAGCAGTACGGGGTCGTATTCACCCCTCCACTTT	CASSTGSYSPLHF
TRBD1	TRBV5-6	TRBJ2-6	NA	TGTGCCAGCAGCCTCCTAACAGGGGCCGGGGCCAACGTCCTGACTTTC	CASSLLTGAGANVLTF
NA	TRBV18	TRBJ1-1	NA	TGTGCCAGCTCACCATTTTACGAGCCGGGGAGGAACACTGAAGCTTTCTTT	CASSPFYEPGRNTEAFF
NA	TRBV10-3	TRBJ1-2	NA	TGTGCCATCAGAGCCGTCGGACAACTATATGGCTACACCTTC	CAIRAVGQLYGYTF
NA	TRBV5-1	TRBJ2-3	once	TGCGCCAGCAGCCCGACACCTAGCACACATACGCAGTATTTT	CASSPTPSTHTQYF
NA	TRBV28	TRBJ2-7	once	TGTGCCAGCAGTTCTGACAGCAACGAGCAGTACTTC	CASSSDSNEQYF
NA	TRBV5-4	TRBJ1-1	NA	TGTGCCAGCAGCCCCCGTACAGAGAACACTGAAGCTTTCTTT	CASSPRTENTEAFF
NA	TRBV10-3	TRBJ2-2	NA	TGTGCCATCAGTGAAACCACCGGGGAGCTGTTTTTT	CAISETTGELFF
NA	TRBV30	TRBJ2-3	NA	TGTGCCTGGACCCTTGGGGTAGATACGCAGTATTTT	CAWTLGVDTQYF
NA	TRBV5-6	TRBJ1-1	NA	TGTGCCAGCAGCTTGGGGCGGGCAGCTGAAGCTTTCTTT	CASSLGRAAEAFF
NA	TRBV30	TRBJ1-5	NA	TGTGCCTGGAGTGGGGGTCCCAGTGGAGTCGGGAGCAATCAGCCCCAGCATTTT	CAWSGGPSGVGSNQPQHF
TRBD2	TRBV7-6	TRBJ2-1	NA	TGTGCCAGCAGCTCGGGACTAGCCCCCAATGAGCAGTTCTTC	CASSSGLAPNEQFF
NA	TRBV19	TRBJ1-5	NA	TGTGCCAGTAGAAAAGGGGTTTGGGGCGATCAGCCCCAGCATTTT	CASRKGVWGDQPQHF
TRBD2	TRBV11-2	TRBJ2-1	NA	TGTGCCAGCAGCTTAGGGGTTGGGACTAGCAAGTATGAGCAGTTCTTC	CASSLGVGTSKYEQFF
TRBD2	TRBV7-9	TRBJ2-4	NA	TGTGCCAGCAGCTTGGGACGGACTAGACAAAACATTCAGTACTTC	CASSLGRTRQNIQYF
NA	TRBV28	TRBJ2-5	NA	TGTGCCAGCAGTTTAAACCCCGGTGCGGCGGAGACCCAGTACTTC	CASSLNPGAAETQYF
TRBD1	TRBV19	TRBJ2-1	NA	TGTGCCAGTAGTTTTGGACAGGCCTCCTACAATGAGCAGTTCTTC	CASSFGQASYNEQFF
NA	TRBV7-2	TRBJ2-7	NA	TGTGCCAGCAGCTTAGCCCCGGCACCCGACTACGAGCAGTACTTC	CASSLAPAPDYEQYF
TRBD1	TRBV10-3	TRBJ1-2	NA	TGTGCCATCAGTCCGGGACAGGGAGAGTATGGCTACACCTTC	CAISPGQGEYGYTF
NA	TRBV4-1	TRBJ1-1	few	TGCGCCAGCAGCCAAGATGAAGGACGTGAAGCTTTCTTT	CASSQDEGREAFF
NA	TRBV7-2	TRBJ1-2	NA	TGTGCCAGCAGCTTATCAGGGATCGATGGCTACACCTTC	CASSLSGIDGYTF
TRBD2	TRBV9	TRBJ2-2	NA	TGTGCCAGCAGCGTAGGACTAGCGGGAGGAGAAGGGGAGCTGTTTTTT	CASSVGLAGGEGELFF
NA	TRBV28	TRBJ2-3	NA	TGTGCCAGCGGATCTAGCATGGATACGCAGTATTTT	CASGSSMDTQYF
TRBD1	TRBV2	TRBJ1-2	NA	TGTGCCAGCAGTGACGGGACAGTCTATGGCTACACCTTC	CASSDGTVYGYTF
NA	TRBV6-1	TRBJ2-7	NA	TGTGCCAGCAGTGGCCCCGGGACATCGATGAACGAGCAGTACTTC	CASSGPGTSMNEQYF
NA	TRBV6-6	TRBJ2-5	NA	TGTGCCAGCAGTTACCAGGGCCAAGAGACCCAGTACTTC	CASSYQGQETQYF
NA	TRBV5-1	TRBJ2-1	NA	TGCGCCAGCAGCATCCCAGTACGCCAGTACAATGAGCAGTTCTTC	CASSIPVRQYNEQFF